This entry describes one T cell receptor (beta chain). It has no known antigen specificity. The input lacks base qualities; no much larger clone sits a single base away. The trial excluded patients who had a history of autoimmune disease or were on systemic immunosuppression. In every dose cohort, peripheral blood was drawn for TCR sequencing at baseline, cycle 4 day 1, and cycle 7 day 1. The samples were taken from a phase I, first-in-human, multicenter, open-label dose-escalation trial of ivuxolimab. Adults with locally advanced or metastatic melanoma, renal cell carcinoma, hepatocellular carcinoma or head and neck squamous cell carcinoma were enrolled in the trial. CD4+ and CD8+ T cells were sorted separately from peripheral blood before TCR sequencing. Genomic DNA was extracted from sorted cells for sequencing of the TCRbeta CDR3 region. TCRbeta CDR3 regions were sequenced using the immunoSEQ Assay. Drawn from immuneACCESS, this table holds only the in-frame rearrangements with V and J called that TCRdb kept. Clones are partly lost; checked studies trace under half to an unresolved V gene and leave the rest unexplained. The table for this sample lists approximately 76,000 clones; around nine tenths of them were counted only once. Approximately 0.72% of the sample belongs to the ten largest clones.

This sample stems from a study of OX40 agonist ivuxolimab in advanced cancers. Some background on the complete study: Ivuxolimab was an agonistic, fully human IgG2 monoclonal antibody directed against OX40 (CD134), a costimulatory receptor. The dose-escalation cohort was 82.7% male with a mean age of 60 years, ranging from about 20 to 85. Intravenous ivuxolimab was administered to patients every 2 weeks at six dose levels: 0.01, 0.1, 0.3, 1.5, 3 and 10 mg/kg. The paper covers the monotherapy dose-escalation part of the phase I ivuxolimab trial, which included N ≈ 57 patients. Partial responses occurred in three dose-escalation patients: two with cutaneous melanoma and one with hepatocellular carcinoma. The purpose of peripheral TCRbeta sequencing was to test whether ivuxolimab changed TCR sequence diversity and led to clonal T-cell expansion. Of the roughly 52 dose-escalation patients, hepatocellular carcinoma was present in 19, melanoma in approximately 15, renal cell carcinoma in 9 and head and neck cancer in 9. Prior anti-PD-1, anti-PD-L1 or anti-CTLA-4 therapy was permitted, and 40% of dose-escalation patients had received checkpoint inhibitors. Study-wide conclusions, independent of this receptor: At doses from 0.1 to 3.0 mg/kg, clonal expansion was seen in both CD4+ and CD8+ blood T cells between baseline and week 6. The antigen specificity of the clonally expanded peripheral T cells was not determined. Low levels of normalized T-cell clonal expansion were also seen in some patients who did not respond. After ivuxolimab, CD8+ T cells had more expanded clones than CD4+ T cells on average. In partial responders in the 0.1-3.0 mg/kg groups, normalized peripheral clonal expansion was found to be among the lowest, especially among CD8+ T cells.

From cysteine to phenylalanine, the CDR3 is 17 amino acids long. Only CDR3 DNA is held: 51 bases, read in frame from base 1. CDR1 and CDR2 are read off the germline V gene (reference sequence) as MNHEY and SMNVEV. Germline trimming: 4 bases from V, 4 bases from J; junction bases outside gene matches: 15. This specimen was CD4+ or CD8+ T cells sorted from blood, taken in a trial of the OX40 agonist ivuxolimab. The chain is made from TRBV27 and TRBJ1-2; 7 bases in between match TRBD1. This TCR derives from an adult with an advanced solid tumor such as melanoma, head and neck, liver or kidney cancer. The CDR3 sequence is CASSSGTVSQPVYGYTF. The DNA reads TGTGCCAGCAGTTCGGGGACAGTAAGCCAGCCCGTCTATGGCTACACCTTC.